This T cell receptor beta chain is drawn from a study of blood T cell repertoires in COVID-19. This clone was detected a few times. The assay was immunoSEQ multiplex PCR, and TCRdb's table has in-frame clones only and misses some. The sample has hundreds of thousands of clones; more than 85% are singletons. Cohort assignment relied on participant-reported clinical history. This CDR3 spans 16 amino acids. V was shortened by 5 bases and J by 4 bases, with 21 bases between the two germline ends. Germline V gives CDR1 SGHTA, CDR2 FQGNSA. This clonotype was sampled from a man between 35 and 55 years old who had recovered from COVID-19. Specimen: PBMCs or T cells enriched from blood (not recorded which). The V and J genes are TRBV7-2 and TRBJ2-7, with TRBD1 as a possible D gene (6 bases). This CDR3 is CASSGTTGWSFYEQYF. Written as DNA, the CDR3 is TGTGCCAGCAGCGGGACGACAGGTTGGAGTTTTTACGAGCAGTACTTC.